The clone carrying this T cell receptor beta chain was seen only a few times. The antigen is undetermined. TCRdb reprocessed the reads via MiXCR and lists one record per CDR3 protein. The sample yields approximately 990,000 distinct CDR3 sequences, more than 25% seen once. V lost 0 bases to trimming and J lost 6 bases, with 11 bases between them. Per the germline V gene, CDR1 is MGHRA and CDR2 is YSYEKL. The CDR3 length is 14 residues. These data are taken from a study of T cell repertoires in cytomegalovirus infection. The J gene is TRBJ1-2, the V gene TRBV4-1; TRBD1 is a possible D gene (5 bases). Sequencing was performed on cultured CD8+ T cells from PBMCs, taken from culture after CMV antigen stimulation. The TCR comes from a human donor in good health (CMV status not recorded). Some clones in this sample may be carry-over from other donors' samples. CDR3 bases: TGCGCCAGCAGCCAAGATCTGGGGCGGAATGGCTACACCTTC. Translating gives CASSQDLGRNGYTF.